This T cell receptor beta chain was sequenced during a study of blood T cell repertoires in COVID-19 (TCRdb year 2020). In the study overall: The collaborator samples originated in the United States, Italy and Spain and spanned the acute and convalescent phases of COVID-19. The material from the prospective study consisted of cDNA or gDNA derived from T cells, B-cell-depleted T cells, or PBMCs. The dataset comprised deeply sampled blood TCRbeta repertoires from subjects exposed to, actively infected with, or recovered from COVID-19. The repertoires were released in a freely available public database intended as a resource for research on the immune response to SARS-CoV-2. The samples were drawn from two sources: the first 160 participants of the ongoing ImmuneRACE study, and about 1,300 subjects contributed by 6 global collaborators. Sample metadata almost always included a de-identified subject ID, COVID-19 status, age in years and sex. Where available, HLA class I and class II types were obtained from metadata supplied by the sample provider rather than from assay-based typing. What the work shows at the level of the full study, not this receptor alone: How much clinical and demographic metadata was included differed by source and by participant, and the metadata was provided uncurated.

Participants in the prospective study were enrolled through a virtual design, were aged roughly 18 to 100 years, and lived in roughly 24 United States geographic areas. In the prospective study, participants were assigned to cohorts based on the clinical history participants reported in a screening survey and a study questionnaire. ImmuneRACE Cohort 3 recovered participants were defined by two consecutive negative NP/OP PCR tests, healthcare professional clearance, or symptom resolution. Mobile phlebotomists in the prospective study collected whole blood, serum and a nasopharyngeal or oropharyngeal swab from every participant. Participants in the prospective study had the option to provide additional blood draws and questionnaires over a roughly two-month period. Before DNA extraction, blood samples from the prospective study were shipped at room temperature or frozen. V has 5 bases trimmed and J has 4 bases trimmed; junction bases matching no gene number 3. CDR3 length: 13 amino acids, cysteine to phenylalanine. Only the CDR3 DNA stays, 39 bases, in frame from base 1. Via the germline V gene, CDR1 is SNHLY and CDR2 FYNNEI.

This clone was seen a few times. Its antigen is unknown. Within one base of it there is no much larger clone, and no base qualities were kept. TCRbeta CDR3 regions were amplified from genomic DNA using the immunoSEQ Assay, a bias-controlled multiplex PCR. Per the original workflow: Nucleated cell counts per sample were estimated from amplification of reference gene primers within the assay. Sequence reads were collapsed and filtered to measure the absolute abundance of every unique TCRbeta CDR3 rearrangement. For each sample, productive Simpson clonality was calculated by taking the square root of Simpson's diversity index across productive rearrangements. In its TCRdb copy, this immuneACCESS table keeps in-frame sequences only and misses some clones. Where compared with another copy, unresolved V genes explain less than half of these, and the others have no known cause. For V, J and clone size, that table is used; D and trimming come from the DNA. Within this sample are some 150,000 clones, with roughly 83% of them counted one time only. The top ten constitute more than 8.5% of the sample.

The receptor's source is a man aged 50-60 years who had recovered from COVID-19. The specimen was PBMCs or T cells enriched from blood (not recorded which). The rearrangement joined TRBV2 to TRBJ2-5, with 8 central nucleotides matching TRBD2. In nucleotide form, the sequence is TGTGCCAGCAGTCGGGGGGGGATAGAGACCCAGTACTTC. It specifies CASSRGGIETQYF.